The 29 T cell receptor beta chains below were found in one sample sequenced in a study of blood T cell repertoires in COVID-19. Data came from immunoSEQ multiplex PCR; TCRdb stores just in-frame clones and leaves some out. This sample has some 50,000 clones, with 80% to 90% found just once. The sequencing input was peripheral blood. These TCRs come from a man at least 80 years old with acute or convalescent COVID-19.

The rearrangement links TRBV6-5 to TRBJ2-7, with 11 bases aligning to TRBD1. The J segment lost 6 bases and the V segment lost 7 bases, leaving 8 bases of the junction unmatched. This CDR3 contains 14 residues. Germline V gives CDR1 MNHEY, CDR2 SVGAGI. In DNA, the CDR3 is TGTGCCAGCAATGCCCGGGACAGGGGGATCGAGCAGTACTTC. It encodes CASNARDRGIEQYF.

The chain uses TRBV2 and TRBJ2-5, with D maybe TRBD2 (6 bases). The CDR3 covers 14 residues. V lost 2 bases to trimming and J lost 5 bases, with 12 bases between them. Germline loops: CDR1 SNHLY, CDR2 FYNNEI. In nucleotides, the CDR3 is TGTGCCAGCAGTGAATCGGGGGTCGGCGAGACCCAGTACTTC. Translating gives CASSESGVGETQYF. Together with reference TRBV2 and TRBJ2-5, the CDR3 gives the full variable domain: EPEVTQTPSHQVTQMGQEVILRCVPISNHLYFYWYRQILGQKVEFLVSFYNNEISEKSEIFDDQFSVERPDGSNFTLKIRSTKLEDSAMYFCASSESGVGETQYFGPGTRLLVL.

This clone was counted only a few times. The rearrangement links TRBV5-4 to TRBJ1-4, with D possibly TRBD1 on 6 matching bases. Trimming removed 4 bases at V and 0 bases at J, with 10 bases between. This CDR3 comprises 15 residues. Germline loops: CDR1 SGHNT, CDR2 YYREEE (reference sequence). Here the CDR3 reads CASSVQGSTNEKLFF. CDR3 sequence (DNA): TGTGCCAGCAGCGTACAGGGCTCAACTAATGAAAAACTGTTTTTT. Complete variable domain (other parts from reference TRBV5-4 and TRBJ1-4): ETGVTQSPTHLIKTRGQQVTLRCSSQSGHNTVSWYQQALGQGPQFIFQYYREEENGRGNFPPRFSGLQFPNYSSELNVNALELDDSALYLCASSVQGSTNEKLFFGSGTQLSVL.

The genes are TRBV7-2 and TRBJ2-1; D uncertain. The CDR3 has 13 amino acids. Trimming stripped 0 bases from V and 7 bases from J, with 7 bases between. The germline V gene has CDR1 SGHTA and CDR2 FQGNSA. This chain's CDR3 is CASSLAFVNEQFF. CDR3 DNA: TGTGCCAGCAGCTTAGCGTTCGTGAATGAGCAGTTCTTC.

The chain employs TRBV11-3 and TRBJ2-2; D is possibly TRBD1 (6 bases). V was trimmed by 1 base and J by 4 bases, leaving 13 bases between them. The CDR3 sequence is 16 residues long. CDR1 and CDR2 (germline): SGHNT, YENEEA. CDR3 DNA sequence: TGTGCCAGCAGCTTAGGACGGCAGGGGAGCACCGGGGAGCTGTTTTTT. It is translated as CASSLGRQGSTGELFF.

The sample holds a few counts of this clone. V and J are TRBV27 and TRBJ1-2, with 9 bases that match TRBD1. The J segment lost 0 bases and the V segment lost 4 bases, leaving 6 bases of the junction unmatched. Germline values: CDR1 MNHEY, CDR2 SMNVEV (reference sequence). This CDR3 is built from 16 residues. CDR3 in DNA: TGTGCCAGCAGTTCATACCGGGACAGGGCTAACTATGGCTACACCTTC. Protein: CASSSYRDRANYGYTF.

This clone showed up just once. The chain combines TRBV7-3 with TRBJ2-2, with TRBD1 matching over 8 bases. The CDR3 has 15 amino acids. Germline assignment: CDR1 SGHTA and CDR2 FQGTGA. Trimming cost V 5 bases and J 5 bases; bases outside gene matches: 7. The CDR3 bases are TGTGCCAGCAGCCCGGACAGGGCGGGGACCGGGGAGCTGTTTTTT. Translated, it gives CASSPDRAGTGELFF.

V gene TRBV12-3 or TRBV12-4 combines with J gene TRBJ2-1, with 9 bases that match TRBD1. With V trimmed by 5 bases and J by 12 bases, 8 bases remained unmatched. The CDR3 consists of 13 residues. The CDR3 DNA sequence: TGTGCCAGCAGTCTCAGGGACAGGGAGACGCAGTTCTTC. The encoded protein is CASSLRDRETQFF.

The rearrangement joins TRBV6-2 or TRBV6-3 to TRBJ1-3; the D is unclear. The CDR3 consists of 14 residues. Trimming removed 2 bases from V and 2 bases from J, with 7 bases in between. Germline V gene data show CDR1 as MNHEY and CDR2 as SVGEGT. The CDR3 loop is CASSYAATGNTIYF. CDR3 coding DNA: TGTGCCAGCAGTTACGCGGCTACTGGAAACACCATATATTTT.

V and J are TRBV5-1 and TRBJ2-7, with D possibly matching TRBD2 (6 bases). The V end was cut by 4 bases, the J end by 3 bases, with 14 bases between. Per the germline V gene, CDR1 is SGHRS and CDR2 is YFSETQ. The CDR3 contains 14 residues. CDR3 amino acids: CASSPDRELYEQYF. The CDR3 DNA follows: TGCGCCAGCAGCCCGGACCGGGAGCTCTACGAGCAGTACTTC.

Sample share makes this clone medium-sized. The rearrangement links TRBV5-6 to TRBJ2-1; 13 bases fit TRBD2. Per the germline V gene, CDR1 is SGHDT and CDR2 is YYEEEE. This CDR3 spans 15 amino acids. The ends lost 0 bases at V and 6 bases at J; junction bases unmatched: 0. CDR3 region: CASSLGLAGGNEQFF. The CDR3 nucleotides read TGTGCCAGCAGCTTGGGACTAGCGGGGGGCAATGAGCAGTTCTTC.

The J gene is TRBJ1-1, the V gene TRBV11-2, with a tentative D call TRBD1 (5 bases). The CDR3 sequence is 14 residues long. The V end was cut by 5 bases, the J end by 2 bases, with 12 bases between. The germline gives CDR1 SGHAT, CDR2 FQNNGV. The CDR3 nucleotides are TGTGCCAGCAGCCCGAGGACACCAAACACTGAAGCTTTCTTT. This encodes CASSPRTPNTEAFF.

This clone was observed a single time. The rearrangement uses TRBV5-1 and TRBJ1-2, with D tentatively TRBD1 (5 bases). CDR3 length: 15 residues. Trimming left V 0 bases short and J 0 bases short, with 9 bases between. Germline V gene data show CDR1 as SGHRS and CDR2 as YFSETQ. This chain's CDR3 is CASSLGQGSNYGYTF. CDR3 DNA: TGCGCCAGCAGCTTGGGGCAGGGCTCTAACTATGGCTACACCTTC.

In nucleotides, the CDR3 is TGTGCCAGCAGCAGGGGCGCCGGATTAGCGCAGTATTTT. Protein product: CASSRGAGLAQYF. The chain combines TRBV2 with TRBJ2-3; D is perhaps TRBD1 (6 bases). Germline lookup yields CDR1 SNHLY and CDR2 FYNNEI. V was shortened by 6 bases and J by 10 bases, with 17 bases between the two germline ends. This CDR3 region has 13 residues.

The chain couples TRBV11-2 to TRBJ2-2; 7 bases are shared with TRBD2. Trimming removed 5 bases from V and 2 bases from J; junction bases left unmatched: 5. This CDR3 comprises 15 residues. Germline V gives CDR1 SGHAT, CDR2 FQNNGV. The CDR3 bases are TGTGCCAGCAGCCGGGGGGACGGTAACACCGGGGAGCTGTTTTTT. Protein product: CASSRGDGNTGELFF. The variable domain in full, completed from reference TRBV11-2 and TRBJ2-2, reads EAGVAQSPRYKIIEKRQSVAFWCNPISGHATLYWYQQILGQGPKLLIQFQNNGVVDDSQLPKDRFSAERLKGVDSTLKIQPAKLEDSAVYLCASSRGDGNTGELFFGEGSRLTVL.

This chain links TRBV4-1 with TRBJ2-7, with D unresolved. V was shortened by 1 base and J by 0 bases, with 13 bases between the two germline ends. The CDR3 has 16 residues. The germline V gene encodes CDR1 MGHRA and CDR2 YSYEKL. The CDR3 reads CASSQASTSSSYEQYF. CDR3 nucleotides: TGCGCCAGCAGCCAAGCTTCCACTTCTAGCTCCTACGAGCAGTACTTC.

V is TRBV5-1 and J is TRBJ2-1, with 15 bases that match TRBD2. The CDR3 has 17 amino acids. V was clipped by 0 bases and J by 10 bases; unmatched bases: 8. Germline V gives CDR1 SGHRS, CDR2 YFSETQ. The DNA of the CDR3 is TGCGCCAGCAGCTTGGATCCTCGGACTAGCGGGGGGGCGGAGCAGTTCTTC. As protein: CASSLDPRTSGGAEQFF.

The V call is TRBV6-5, the J call TRBJ2-1, with 11 bases lining up with TRBD2. The V gene end was trimmed by 5 bases and the J gene end by 7 bases; junction bases not matched to a gene: 7. CDR1 and CDR2 from the germline V gene are MNHEY and SVGAGI. CDR3 length equals 15 residues. The CDR3 DNA is TGTGCCAGCAGTAGTATAGCGGGGGGGAGAAATGAGCAGTTCTTC. It translates to CASSSIAGGRNEQFF.

The chain links TRBV9 to TRBJ1-1, with D hard to call. Trimming shortened V by 0 bases and J by 1 base, and 4 bases separated the two germline ends. The CDR3 is 13 residues long. The V gene's germline CDR1 is SGDLS and CDR2 YYNGEE. CDR3 region: CASSVDRNTEAFF. The CDR3 nucleotides read TGTGCCAGCAGCGTAGACAGGAACACTGAAGCTTTCTTT.

The V call is TRBV2, the J call TRBJ2-3; 11 bases agree with TRBD2. The CDR3 spans 16 residues. V lost 10 bases and J lost 2; bases outside the gene matches: 11. Germline values: CDR1 SNHLY, CDR2 FYNNEI. The CDR3 protein is CATTPRLAGSTDTQYF. CDR3 coding DNA: TGTGCCACTACCCCCCGACTAGCGGGGTCCACAGATACGCAGTATTTT.

This chain connects TRBV10-1 to TRBJ2-7; no clear D. This CDR3 contains 14 residues. Germline CDR1 reads WNHNN; CDR2 reads SYGVQD (reference sequence). Trimming took off 10 bases at V and 3 bases at J, with 19 bases between the two ends. CDR3 bases: TGCGCCAATGGGTACCTATTGCGGAACTACGAGCAGTACTTC. Its translation: CANGYLLRNYEQYF.

This chain joins TRBV6-5 and TRBJ2-1; 7 bases fit TRBD2. The CDR3 totals 16 residues. V lost 4 bases to trimming and J lost 4 bases; unmatched junction nucleotides: 10. Germline CDR1 is MNHEY and CDR2 is SVGAGI. In DNA form, the CDR3 reads TGTGCCAGCAGTTCGTCTCGGGGGGTATCGTACAATGAGCAGTTCTTC. Its protein product is CASSSSRGVSYNEQFF.

The chain recombines TRBV29-1 with TRBJ1-2; 7 bases agree with TRBD1. The J segment lost 8 bases and the V segment lost 1 base, leaving 7 bases of the junction unmatched. CDR3 length: 13 amino acids. In germline, CDR1 is SQVTM, CDR2 ANQGSEA. This chain's CDR3 is CSVEVYRGKGYTF. Here the CDR3 DNA reads TGCAGCGTTGAAGTATACAGGGGAAAAGGCTACACCTTC.

This chain links TRBV5-4 with TRBJ1-6; TRBD1 might be the D (6 bases). The CDR3 covers 14 residues. Per the germline V gene, CDR1 is SGHNT and CDR2 is YYREEE (reference sequence). V was cut by 1 base and J by 6 bases, with 8 bases left in between. The CDR3, as DNA: TGTGCCAGCAGCTTGACAGGGACTAATTCACCCCTCCACTTT. Translating it yields CASSLTGTNSPLHF.

This clone came up a few times. The gene calls are TRBV4-3 and TRBJ2-2, with 8 bases lining up with TRBD1. V shed 1 base, J shed 0 bases, and the junction held 13 bases outside the gene matches. The CDR3 is made up of 20 amino acids. The germline gives CDR1 LGHNA, CDR2 YSLEER. The CDR3 sequence is CASSQALLSRGRANTGELFF. CDR3 DNA: TGCGCCAGCAGCCAAGCTCTCTTATCCAGGGGGCGGGCGAACACCGGGGAGCTGTTTTTT.

V is TRBV5-4 and J is TRBJ2-7; D is perhaps TRBD2 (6 bases). V dropped 7 bases and J dropped 7 bases, with 24 bases sitting between them. This CDR3 region has 15 residues. Germline V lookup: CDR1 SGHNT, CDR2 YYREEE (reference sequence). Here the CDR3 reads CASASGGAGRLEQYF. The CDR3 nucleotides are TGTGCCAGCGCATCTGGCGGGGCTGGTAGGTTGGAGCAGTACTTC.

CDR3 in amino acids: CATSDKKTGGPETQYF. CDR3 sequence (DNA): TGTGCCACCAGTGATAAAAAGACAGGGGGCCCAGAGACCCAGTACTTC. The chain couples TRBV24-1 to TRBJ2-5; TRBD1 matches at 10 bases. The V gene end was trimmed by 3 bases and the J gene end by 4 bases; junction bases not matched to a gene: 7. Germline V gene sequence: CDR1 KGHDR, CDR2 SFDVKD. The CDR3 is made up of 16 amino acids.

The V and J genes are TRBV2 and TRBJ2-6; a weak D match, TRBD1 (6 bases). Germline values: CDR1 SNHLY, CDR2 FYNNEI. The CDR3 sequence is 16 residues long. Trimming removed 7 bases at V and 1 base at J, with 14 bases between. The CDR3 region has the DNA TGTGCCAGCACCTTGATGGGGGCTTCTGGGGCCAACGTCCTGACTTTC. Its translation is CASTLMGASGANVLTF.

The chain joins TRBV19 to TRBJ2-1, with D perhaps matching TRBD2 (5 bases). Germline V gene sequence: CDR1 LNHDA, CDR2 SQIVND (reference sequence). Between the trimmed V and J ends, which lost 7 bases and 0 bases, there was a span of 16 bases. The CDR3 length is 16 residues. The CDR3 nucleotides are TGTGCCAGTACCCCGAAGGTGGGGAGCTCCTACAATGAGCAGTTCTTC. It specifies CASTPKVGSSYNEQFF.